This T cell receptor beta chain was sequenced during a study of cytomegalovirus exposure and HLA in healthy donors (dated by TCRdb to the late 2010s). Background for the entire study: A later analysis indicated that the 120 validation repertoires were generated on the platform also employed for the roughly 720 repertoires of the first cohort. The aim of the study was to test whether cataloging public T cell receptors could identify signatures of past pathogen exposure. Besides the first cohort of hundreds of subjects, a separate validation cohort made up of over 95 different subjects was used. High-throughput TCR immunosequencing, statistical association of individual TCRs with disease status, and machine learning were combined to predict cytomegalovirus infection status.

What the work shows at the level of the full study, not this receptor alone: Three of the identified cytomegalovirus-associated TCR beta chains were confirmed in vitro to be specific for cytomegalovirus antigens. In the study, roughly 160 TCR beta chains were listed as associated with cytomegalovirus. The authors suggested that the approach could potentially be generalized to other disease states and immunological phenotypes. Cytomegalovirus status was reported to be diagnosed by the classifier with high specificity and sensitivity in both the original and validation cohorts. All 120 or so repertoires were used to score co-occurrence in the validation cohort in a later analysis, because that analysis had no HLA typing for the cohort. Across donors, most TCR sequences were observed very rarely, whereas some public TCRs were present in many individuals. Of the cluster scores, 94% were above 0 in a later analysis, which found that TCRs clustered in the first cohort also tended to co-occur in the approximately 130 validation repertoires.

Concerning this clone: This clone's antigen is unknown. The input lacks base qualities; no much larger clone sits a single base away.

Libraries were prepared through the immunoSEQ multiplex PCR assay. The paper's data handling went like this. A statistical classification framework was built to diagnose cytomegalovirus status from the catalog of TCR beta chain sequences. What TCRdb holds here is the immuneACCESS table cut down to in-frame rearrangements. Part of the clones is not present; checked against another copy, under half of the missing clones reflect an unresolved V gene, and the others are unexplained. The DNA was the basis for D and trimming; V, J and clone size are from that table. This sample gives around 200,000 clones in total; about 80% of them show up just once. The ten largest clones represent approximately 3% of the sample. Donors formed part of the validation cohort, which comprised about 130 subjects and was distinct from the first cohort of under 750 subjects. The germline V gene sets CDR1 to SGHRS and CDR2 to YFSETQ. V is trimmed back by 0 bases and J by 5 bases, and the junction contains 6 bases that no gene match accounts for. There are 15 amino acids in the CDR3, from cysteine to phenylalanine inclusive. Just the 45-base CDR3 DNA is kept, in frame starting at base 1.

The rearranged chain carries TRBV5-1 and TRBJ2-5; TRBD1 agrees with 8 junctional bases. The sequence came from a young woman in good health and CMV-seropositive. Sequenced: PBMCs. The sequenced DNA: TGCGCCAGCAGCTTGGGGACAGGGATCTTGGAGACCCAGTACTTC. This is translated as CASSLGTGILETQYF.